This T cell receptor (beta chain) originates from a study of blood T cells in healthy people across ages (dated by TCRdb to the mid-2010s). Some background on the complete study: In model experiments, template switching captured about one uniquely barcoded TCR beta cDNA molecule for every two T cells. Age-related changes in TCR beta repertoire diversity were measured in the study by deep sequencing normalized with unique cDNA molecular identifiers. Four age groups were formed from the donors: young (average approximately 15 years), middle-aged (approximately 40), aged (roughly 58) and long-lived (roughly 88). For two donors (one aged 18 to 29 and one aged 80 or older), the study analyzed two additional independent replicas of 1 million unique cDNA reads from the same blood draw.

The library was produced with 5' RACE. These reads were obtained on an Illumina HiSeq 2500. A second PCR of roughly 6 to 11 cycles was run with a J-beta primer mix and a sample-barcoded 5' primer. A unique molecular identifier was introduced onto each TCR beta cDNA molecule by a template-switch 5' adaptor carrying 12 random nucleotides. Each sample yielded at least 2.5 million CDR3-containing paired-end reads. First-strand cDNA was synthesized from all RNA with the Mint cDNA synthesis kit, primed by a TRBC-specific oligonucleotide. Following uracil-DNA glycosylase treatment, a first 18-cycle PCR with universal primers M1SS and BC2_uni_R was performed on all cDNA. Under the source paper's analysis protocol: For normalization, 1 million high-quality reads were randomly selected from each sample, with every read carrying a distinct molecular identifier. Instead of being binned into consensus sequences, reads that shared molecular identifiers were thrown out. CDR3 identification, clonotype clustering and error correction used MiTCR with a Q25 quality threshold and the strictest error-elimination algorithm. A nonparametric unseen species model with Euler transformation was used to estimate lower-bound total TCR beta diversity. Through fastp at Q25 and MiXCR, TCRdb rebuilt clones from the public reads, retaining in-frame beta chains. Every entry covers one CDR3 protein and lists the most common genes and DNA from its rows. TCRdb, not the authors, supplied the V and J calls. The sample records more than 1,000,000 distinct CDR3 sequences, about 23% of which are singletons. Less than 0.75% of the sample is held by the ten biggest clonotypes.

V is clipped by 6 bases and J by 3 bases, and the sequence between their germline boundaries is 12 bases long. Via the germline V gene, CDR1 is MDHEN and CDR2 SYDVKM. The CDR3 goes from the cysteine to the phenylalanine over 13 residues. Just CDR3 DNA is preserved here, 39 bases in frame from base 1. What the authors observed across the whole study: Estimates of total diversity based on one million sequenced T cells were regarded as lower bounds and as underestimates. As age increased, observed TCR beta diversity per million T cells dropped in a roughly linear way, and a significant reduction was already evident by age around 41. The long-lived group showed more naive CD4+ T cells, fewer expanded clones and increased TCR diversity than the aged group, suggesting age selection. Conclusive comparison of naive and antigen-experienced compartments was prevented by the profiling of bulk unsorted PBMCs. There was a strong correlation between observed TCR beta diversity and the percentage of naive T cells measured by flow cytometry. Donor CMV infection status was unknown, potentially confounding age-related changes in expanded clonotypes.

The donors were around 39 Caucasian individuals from Russia, aged roughly 6 to 100 years, who were systemically healthy. About 10 milliliters of peripheral blood were drawn from each donor into EDTA-treated Vacutainer tubes. Ficoll-Paque density-gradient centrifugation was used to isolate PBMCs, with at least 6.5 million obtained per sample. Total RNA was extracted from PBMCs with Trizol reagent, with at least 5.5 micrograms obtained per sample. Naive CD45RAhigh/CD27high T cell percentages were measured by flow cytometry on a PBMC aliquot from every donor. As for this clonotype: Its antigen remains unidentified. Within one base of it there is no much larger clone, and no base qualities were kept.

The same data also went into a second study, on T cells of mothers and their children. As the second paper documents: Nine systemically healthy Caucasian individuals served as donors, namely three mothers together with their six children. cDNA synthesis consumed the entire amount of extracted RNA, loaded at approximately 1.6 ug RNA in each 15 ul reaction. Sample barcodes and 2-4 random nucleotides were added via the M1S primer in the second PCR. Over 8 million TCR beta CDR3 reads were obtained for each mother, and approximately 3 million reads were obtained for each child. Thymic selection shapes the output of TCR recombination in a similar way in related and unrelated pairs, and inherited differences have a minor effect. Related mother-child pairs always showed normalized repertoire overlap that was slightly higher than in unrelated mother-child pairs, though the difference was never significant. Persistent microchimeric T cell clones were not detected, at a sensitivity of around 100 clones per million clonotypes. In the study, deep NGS was used to compare the TCR beta repertoires of mothers and children, and features distinguishing related mother-child pairs from unrelated individuals were sought. Mothers averaged about 40 +/- 4 years of age and children averaged around 10 +/- 4 years. After adapter ligation was performed with NEBNext reagents, the libraries were sequenced on an Illumina HiSeq 2000 with 100+100 nt paired-end reads. To prevent cross-contamination, the mother and child libraries were prepared one month apart and sequenced in separate runs. Between 500,000 and 2,000,000 distinct TCR beta clonotypes were identified per donor. Naive TCR beta clonotypes were estimated from low-frequency clonotypes matched to each donor's FACS-determined naive share, without sorting.

The sequence links TRBV28 to TRBJ2-7; confidence is insufficient to name the D gene. The origin of this receptor is a girl aged 2-10 years in good health. Sample: blood. The CDR3 here reads CASSPTPLYEQYF. The nucleotide sequence reads as follows: TGTGCCAGCAGCCCAACCCCCCTCTACGAGCAGTACTTC. Outside the CDR3, residues come from the reference TRBV28 and TRBJ2-7 proteins, so the full variable domain is: DVKVTQSSRYLVKRTGEKVFLECVQDMDHENMFWYRQDPGLGLRLIYFSYDVKMKEKGDIPEGYSVSREKKERFSLILESASTNQTSMYLCASSPTPLYEQYFGPGTRLTVT.